This T cell receptor beta chain emerged from a study of T-cell memory formation after mild COVID-19. Notes on the study in general: Mostly located in CM and EM were contracting CD4+ clones, with contracting CD8+ clones located in EMRA. Cross-reactive memory appears to have joined, as suggested by some responding clones showing up in pre-infection memory.

Comments on this clonotype: Its antigen is currently unknown.

Constant-segment primers were used for 5'RACE, and the resulting TCR alpha and TCR beta cDNA libraries carried sample barcodes and UMIs. TCRdb reanalysed the 5' RACE reads using MiXCR and keeps one entry per CDR3 protein. The table includes some 290,000 distinct CDR3 sequences, around 15% detected once. Germline CDR1 and CDR2: MNHEY and SVGAGI. The V end was cut by 5 bases, the J end by 2 bases, with 17 bases between. The CDR3 length is 16 residues. This chain joins TRBV6-5 and TRBJ2-3; D gene uncertain. The sequenced sample consisted of PBMCs or a T cell subset sorted from them (not recorded which). The source of this sequence is a young man who had mild COVID-19 (a few samples of this study predate the infection). Cell type and time point are not known. The CDR3 sequence is CASSPNPRITTDTQYF. For the CDR3, the DNA is TGTGCCAGCAGTCCAAACCCTAGGATAACCACAGATACGCAGTATTTT.